Listed below are T cell receptor beta chains from one sample, sequenced in a study of blood T cell repertoires in COVID-19. Profiling relied on immunoSEQ multiplex PCR, and the TCRdb table lists in-frame clones only, not all of them. The sample includes approximately 250,000 clones, more than 80% of them seen just once. Sequencing was performed on peripheral blood. The receptors derive from a human donor in a cohort sampled during active COVID-19. The CDR3 runs from the conserved cysteine through the conserved F or W. D genes are given only for firm matches. Rows may omit the clone size; those that give it use once, few, many or a size class.

j_call d_call clone_size v_call cdr3_aa cdr3_nt
TRBJ2-5 TRBD2 NA TRBV2 CASSELWEGTQYF TGTGCCAGCAGTGAATTATGGGAGGGGACCCAGTACTTC
TRBJ1-5 NA NA TRBV5-6 CASSLGDRPNQPQHF TGTGCCAGCAGCTTGGGAGACAGACCCAATCAGCCCCAGCATTTT
TRBJ1-2 TRBD1 few TRBV2 CASSGTGADGYTF TGTGCCAGCAGTGGGACAGGGGCCGATGGCTACACCTTC
TRBJ1-4 NA many TRBV2 CASLAYNEKLFF TGTGCCAGCTTGGCTTATAATGAAAAACTGTTTTTT
TRBJ1-6 NA NA TRBV11-2 CASSSGGTPSSPLHF TGTGCCAGCAGCTCCGGGGGGACACCATCATCACCCCTCCACTTT
TRBJ2-3 TRBD2 NA TRBV10-1 CASSESGLAGVVDTQYF TGCGCCAGCAGTGAGTCGGGACTAGCGGGAGTTGTAGATACGCAGTATTTT
TRBJ2-3 NA many TRBV6-6 CASSTTSTDTQYF TGTGCCAGCAGCACGACTAGCACAGATACGCAGTATTTT
TRBJ1-5 NA NA TRBV24-1 CAIGGGVQPQHF TGTGCCATTGGAGGAGGGGTTCAGCCCCAGCATTTT
TRBJ2-7 NA NA TRBV6-6 CASSYSAGSYEQYF TGTGCCAGCAGTTACTCAGCGGGTTCCTACGAGCAGTACTTC
TRBJ1-1 NA NA TRBV5-1 CASSSEQVYSSEAFF TGCGCCAGCAGCTCTGAACAGGTTTATTCTTCTGAAGCTTTCTTT
TRBJ1-1 NA NA TRBV10-3 CAISEPAGRAGDTEAFF TGTGCCATCAGTGAGCCTGCCGGCAGGGCGGGAGACACTGAAGCTTTCTTT
TRBJ2-4 NA NA TRBV28 CASSPLGAGQEKNIQYF TGTGCCAGCAGTCCTCTAGGGGCAGGGCAGGAAAAAAACATTCAGTACTTC
TRBJ1-5 TRBD1 NA TRBV6-5 CASRGTGNNQPQHF TGTGCCAGCCGGGGGACAGGGAACAATCAGCCCCAGCATTTT
TRBJ2-5 TRBD1 NA TRBV5-1 CASSLENRGKTQYF TGCGCCAGCAGCTTGGAAAACAGGGGAAAGACCCAGTACTTC
TRBJ1-2 NA NA TRBV3-1/TRBV3-2 CASSRGGYGYTF TGTGCCAGCAGCCGGGGAGGCTATGGCTACACCTTC
TRBJ1-1 NA NA TRBV11-2 CASSLDSRRAFF TGTGCCAGCAGCTTAGATTCCAGGAGGGCTTTCTTT
TRBJ2-1 TRBD1 NA TRBV5-8 CASSVDMGQVNNEQFF TGTGCCAGCAGCGTAGATATGGGACAGGTGAACAATGAGCAGTTCTTC
TRBJ1-2 NA NA TRBV19 CASSIAAQSLVIDTF TGTGCCAGTAGTATAGCCGCACAGTCCCTGGTGATTGACACCTTC
TRBJ1-1 TRBD1 NA TRBV6-5 CASMRGQVNTEAFF TGTGCCAGCATGCGAGGACAGGTGAACACTGAAGCTTTCTTT
TRBJ1-4 NA once TRBV3-1/TRBV3-2 CASSHDEKLFF TGTGCCAGCAGCCACGATGAAAAACTGTTTTTT
TRBJ2-5 NA NA TRBV5-5 CASSLNPSQETQYF TGTGCCAGCAGCTTGAATCCTAGTCAAGAGACCCAGTACTTC
TRBJ2-7 NA NA TRBV29-1 CSVPGRGSYEQYF TGCAGCGTTCCAGGACGGGGTTCCTACGAGCAGTACTTC
TRBJ1-2 NA NA TRBV6-5 CASSYSREDYGYTF TGTGCCAGCAGTTACTCCCGGGAAGACTATGGCTACACCTTC
TRBJ1-4 NA NA TRBV30 CAWKQGLNEKLFF TGTGCCTGGAAGCAGGGGCTGAATGAAAAACTGTTTTTT
TRBJ2-1 NA NA TRBV6-5 CASSYSGAAYNEQFF TGTGCCAGCAGTTACTCGGGGGCGGCCTACAATGAGCAGTTCTTC
TRBJ2-1 TRBD2 NA TRBV28 CAILAGDRNEQFF TGTGCCATTCTAGCGGGAGATAGAAATGAGCAGTTCTTC
TRBJ1-6 NA NA TRBV6-5 CASSYLRSNSPLHF TGTGCCAGCAGTTACTTACGCAGTAATTCACCCCTCCACTTT
TRBJ2-7 TRBD1 NA TRBV14 CASSQVDRGSYEQYF TGTGCCAGCAGCCAAGTGGACAGGGGATCGTACGAGCAGTACTTC
TRBJ2-7 NA NA TRBV7-2 CASSLDRATYEQYF TGTGCCAGCAGCTTAGACAGGGCAACATACGAGCAGTACTTC
TRBJ1-5 NA NA TRBV19 CASSIVGRNQPQHF TGTGCCAGTAGTATAGTGGGCAGGAATCAGCCCCAGCATTTT
TRBJ2-1 NA NA TRBV6-5 CASSYTAFGVFAEQFF TGTGCCAGCAGTTACACCGCGTTCGGGGTTTTCGCTGAGCAGTTCTTC
TRBJ2-7 NA NA TRBV6-5 CASTGTYEQYF TGTGCCAGCACCGGGACCTACGAGCAGTACTTC
TRBJ2-3 NA NA TRBV18 CASSPLQGRYSSTDTQYF TGTGCCAGCTCACCACTACAGGGCAGGTACTCTAGCACAGATACGCAGTATTTT
TRBJ2-7 NA few TRBV3-1/TRBV3-2 CASSQAVRAYEQYF TGTGCCAGCAGCCAAGCAGTCAGGGCCTACGAGCAGTACTTC
TRBJ1-5 NA NA TRBV10-2 CASSESGGGQPQHF TGCGCCAGCAGTGAGTCGGGAGGGGGGCAGCCCCAGCATTTT
TRBJ1-3 NA NA TRBV12-5 CASASVFGNTIYF TGTGCTAGTGCCAGCGTTTTTGGAAACACCATATATTTT
TRBJ1-2 NA NA TRBV14 CASSQAGDGYTF TGTGCCAGCAGCCAAGCGGGGGATGGCTACACCTTC
TRBJ1-2 NA NA TRBV7-9 CASSLGSSLGYTF TGTGCCAGCAGCTTAGGTAGCAGCCTTGGCTACACCTTC
TRBJ2-7 TRBD1 NA TRBV18 CASSPLTGQGIYEQYF TGTGCCAGCTCACCCCTTACTGGACAGGGAATCTACGAGCAGTACTTC
TRBJ2-2 TRBD2 few TRBV9 CASSVTPRRGGRADGGELFF TGTGCCAGCAGCGTAACCCCTCGACGAGGCGGGAGGGCCGATGGCGGGGAGCTGTTTTTT
TRBJ1-1 NA NA TRBV5-1 CASSYAPPTGLHTEAFF TGCGCCAGCAGCTACGCGCCTCCTACGGGACTACACACTGAAGCTTTCTTT
TRBJ1-1 NA NA TRBV2 CASTPLNTEAFF TGTGCCAGCACCCCATTGAACACTGAAGCTTTCTTT
TRBJ2-7 NA NA TRBV3-1/TRBV3-2 CASSQAPTSEQYF TGTGCCAGCAGCCAAGCACCCACGAGCGAGCAGTACTTC
TRBJ1-5 NA NA TRBV28 CASSGNTGLYSNQPQHF TGTGCCAGCAGCGGGAATACAGGGCTCTATAGCAATCAGCCCCAGCATTTT
TRBJ2-7 NA NA TRBV28 CASSLSQGISYEQYF TGTGCCAGCAGTTTAAGCCAGGGAATATCCTACGAGCAGTACTTC
TRBJ2-3 NA NA TRBV7-6 CASSLAGVGDTQYF TGTGCCAGCAGCTTAGCCGGGGTCGGAGATACGCAGTATTTT
TRBJ1-6 NA NA TRBV10-3 CAISESSNSEALHF TGTGCCATCAGTGAGTCAAGCAACTCAGAGGCCCTCCACTTT
TRBJ1-5 NA NA TRBV5-8 CASSLQGLDQPQHF TGTGCCAGCAGCTTGCAGGGATTGGATCAGCCCCAGCATTTT
TRBJ1-6 NA NA TRBV9 CASSVRAGNSPLHF TGTGCCAGCAGCGTCAGGGCAGGTAATTCACCCCTCCACTTT
TRBJ2-2 NA NA TRBV2 CASRRDFFTGELFF TGTGCCAGCCGCAGGGACTTTTTCACCGGGGAGCTGTTTTTT
TRBJ1-1 NA NA TRBV28 CASSSQGYNTEAFF TGTGCCAGCAGTTCACAGGGATACAACACTGAAGCTTTCTTT
TRBJ2-7 NA NA TRBV5-4 CASSLGGRTSSYEQYF TGTGCCAGCAGCTTGGGGGGCAGGACGAGCTCCTACGAGCAGTACTTC
TRBJ2-1 NA NA TRBV11-3 CASSSLASSNEQFF TGTGCCAGCAGCTCCCTGGCCTCCAGCAATGAGCAGTTCTTC